This TCR beta chain was sequenced in a study of blood T cell repertoires in COVID-19. Overall study: The origin of the acute and convalescent COVID-19 samples was the United States, Italy and Spain. T cells, B-cell-depleted T cells, or PBMCs supplied cDNA or gDNA.

The Seattle site enrolled patients during active infection and followed them longitudinally. This table comes from immunoSEQ multiplex PCR, and its TCRdb copy is limited to in-frame clones, with some not included. The sample has 250,000 to 350,000 clones, around nine tenths seen once. V lost 8 bases and J 7 bases, leaving 18 bases between the germline ends. Germline CDR1 is MDHEN and CDR2 is SYDVKM. The CDR3 covers 14 residues. Material: peripheral blood. This sequence was found in a woman in her 70s with COVID-19, enrolled during active disease. The chain combines TRBV28 with TRBJ1-5; tentative D call: TRBD1 (5 bases). In DNA, the CDR3 is TGTGCCAGCGGGGTAGCGGGGCCGCGGCAGCCCCAGCATTTT. Protein product: CASGVAGPRQPQHF. Full variable domain (rest looked up from reference TRBV28 and TRBJ1-5): DVKVTQSSRYLVKRTGEKVFLECVQDMDHENMFWYRQDPGLGLRLIYFSYDVKMKEKGDIPEGYSVSREKKERFSLILESASTNQTSMYLCASGVAGPRQPQHFGDGTRLSIL.